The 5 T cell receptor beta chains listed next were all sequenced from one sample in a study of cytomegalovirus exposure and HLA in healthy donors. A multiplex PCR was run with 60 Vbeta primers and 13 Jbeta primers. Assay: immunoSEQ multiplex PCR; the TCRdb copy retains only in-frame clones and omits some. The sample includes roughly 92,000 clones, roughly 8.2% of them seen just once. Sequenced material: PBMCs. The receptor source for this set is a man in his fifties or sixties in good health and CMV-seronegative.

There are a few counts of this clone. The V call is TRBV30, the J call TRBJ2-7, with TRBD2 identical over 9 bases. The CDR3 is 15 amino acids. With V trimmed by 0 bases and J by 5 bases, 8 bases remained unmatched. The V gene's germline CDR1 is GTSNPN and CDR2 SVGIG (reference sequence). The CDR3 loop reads CAWSVMAGGRHEQYF. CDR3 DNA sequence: TGTGCCTGGAGTGTAATGGCGGGAGGGCGCCACGAGCAGTACTTC.

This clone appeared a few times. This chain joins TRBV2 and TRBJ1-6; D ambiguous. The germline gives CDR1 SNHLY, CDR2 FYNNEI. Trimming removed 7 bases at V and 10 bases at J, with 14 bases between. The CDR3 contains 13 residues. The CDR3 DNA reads TGTGCCAGCAAGGCATCAGGCGGGTCACCCCTCCACTTT. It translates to CASKASGGSPLHF.

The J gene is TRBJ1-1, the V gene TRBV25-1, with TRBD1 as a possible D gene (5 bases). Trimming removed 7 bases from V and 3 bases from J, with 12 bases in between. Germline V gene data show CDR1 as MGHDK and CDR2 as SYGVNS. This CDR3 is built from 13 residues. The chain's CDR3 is CASKREGYTEAFF. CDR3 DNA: TGTGCCAGCAAAAGGGAGGGGTACACTGAAGCTTTCTTT.

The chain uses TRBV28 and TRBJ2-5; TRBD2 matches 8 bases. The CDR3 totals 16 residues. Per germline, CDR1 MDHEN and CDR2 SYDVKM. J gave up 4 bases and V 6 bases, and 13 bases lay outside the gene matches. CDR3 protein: CASRPKMRGAGETQYF. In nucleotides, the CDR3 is TGTGCCAGCAGGCCAAAGATGCGGGGGGCAGGAGAGACCCAGTACTTC.

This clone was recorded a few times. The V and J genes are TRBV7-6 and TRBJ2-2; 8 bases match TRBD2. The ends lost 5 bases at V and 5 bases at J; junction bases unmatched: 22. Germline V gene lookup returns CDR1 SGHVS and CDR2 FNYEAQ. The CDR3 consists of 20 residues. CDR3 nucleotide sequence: TGTGCCAGCAGCCCCCGAAGTGGAGCGGGAGAGCGTCCTGGGACCGGGGAGCTGTTTTTT. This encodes CASSPRSGAGERPGTGELFF.